This TCR beta chain was retrieved from a study of blood T cell repertoires in COVID-19. Study-level information: From the United States, Italy and Spain came samples of acute and convalescent COVID-19. From T cells, B-cell-depleted T cells, or PBMCs came the material, which was cDNA or gDNA.

Original methodology: Nucleated cell number was recorded as an estimate derived from reference gene primer amplification. Data came from immunoSEQ multiplex PCR; TCRdb stores just in-frame clones and leaves some out. V and J calls and clone size are given by that table; D and trimming were obtained from the DNA. The data hold about 22,000 clones, with roughly 88% observed a single time. The receptor's source is a man older than 75 with active or convalescent COVID-19. The sample taken for sequencing was peripheral blood.

The CDR3: CASSQYGYTF. The CDR3 DNA reads TGTGCCAGCAGCCAATATGGCTACACCTTC. This rearrangement joins TRBV28 to TRBJ1-2; unclear D gene. CDR3 length: 10 amino acids. V lost 6 bases and J 5 bases, leaving 4 bases between the germline ends. In germline, CDR1 is MDHEN, CDR2 SYDVKM.